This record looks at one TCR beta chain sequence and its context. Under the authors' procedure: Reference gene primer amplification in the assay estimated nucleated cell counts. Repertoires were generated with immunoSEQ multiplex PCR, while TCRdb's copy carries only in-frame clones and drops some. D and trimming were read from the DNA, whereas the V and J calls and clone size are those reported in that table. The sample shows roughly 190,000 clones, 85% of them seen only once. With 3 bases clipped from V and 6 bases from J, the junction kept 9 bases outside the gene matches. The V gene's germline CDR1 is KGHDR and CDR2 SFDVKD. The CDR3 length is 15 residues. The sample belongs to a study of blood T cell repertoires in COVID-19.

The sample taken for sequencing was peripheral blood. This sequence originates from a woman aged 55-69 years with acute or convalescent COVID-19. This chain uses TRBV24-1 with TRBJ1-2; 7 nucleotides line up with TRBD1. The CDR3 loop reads CATSDQTTGRHGYTF. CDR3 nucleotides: TGTGCCACCAGTGATCAGACGACAGGGCGCCATGGCTACACCTTC.